This is a list of T cell receptor beta chains from one sample in a study of blood T cell repertoires in COVID-19. The method was immunoSEQ multiplex PCR; TCRdb's version includes in-frame clones alone and lacks a portion of them. The table has 250,000 to 400,000 clones, about 92% seen once. The sequenced sample consisted of PBMCs or T cells enriched from blood (not recorded which). The receptors here all came from a man between 60 and 70 years old who had recovered from COVID-19. CDR3s include the opening cysteine and the closing phenylalanine or tryptophan. A D gene is named only where the DNA matches it firmly. A row's size may be missing; if present it is once, few, many or a size class.

-,TRBV7-2,once,TRBJ2-7,TGTGCCAGCAGCTTGACAGGACCGTACGAGCAGTACTTC,CASSLTGPYEQYF
TRBD1,TRBV7-2,-,TRBJ1-1,TGTGCCAGCAGCTTAACCAGGGGGCACGCCACTGAAGCTTTCTTT,CASSLTRGHATEAFF
-,TRBV2,-,TRBJ2-3,TGTGCCAGCAGTGAAGCGCGGGGGGCAGGGGGAGCCACAGATACGCAGTATTTT,CASSEARGAGGATDTQYF
-,TRBV5-4,-,TRBJ1-1,TGTGCCAGCAGCTTGGATGGAAGGGGTTCCCGAGCTTTCTTT,CASSLDGRGSRAFF
-,TRBV6-5,-,TRBJ1-5,TGTGCCAGCAGTTACTCGGCCACACGCAATCAGCCCCAGCATTTT,CASSYSATRNQPQHF
-,TRBV6-9,-,TRBJ1-3,TGTGCCAGCAGGGACTTTGAGACGAACACCATATATTTT,CASRDFETNTIYF
-,TRBV11-1,-,TRBJ1-1,TGTGCCAGCAGCTTAGGTCCGGGTGGCACTGAAGCTTTCTTT,CASSLGPGGTEAFF
-,TRBV12-3/TRBV12-4,-,TRBJ1-5,TGTGCCAGCAGTTTGGGGGGGCGTCAGCCCCAGCATTTT,CASSLGGRQPQHF
TRBD1,TRBV29-1,-,TRBJ2-7,TGCAGCGTTGCCACAGGGGGCGAGCAGTACTTC,CSVATGGEQYF
-,TRBV5-1,-,TRBJ2-7,TGCGCCAGCAGCTTGGATGCGGGAACTCTCTACGAGCAGTACTTC,CASSLDAGTLYEQYF
TRBD1,TRBV19,-,TRBJ1-1,TGTGCCTCACGGGCAGGGGGCAAGGACACTGAAGCTTTCTTT,CASRAGGKDTEAFF
TRBD2,TRBV18,-,TRBJ2-1,TGTGCCAGCTCTCTCACTAGCGGGAGGGCCCACAATGAGCAGTTCTTC,CASSLTSGRAHNEQFF
-,TRBV7-9,-,TRBJ2-3,TGTGCCAGCAGCTTAGGGGGGGGGCCTACAGATACGCAGTATTTT,CASSLGGGPTDTQYF
TRBD2,TRBV29-1,-,TRBJ2-1,TGCAGCGTTGTTCGGTGGGAGGGCTACAATGAGCAGTTCTTC,CSVVRWEGYNEQFF
-,TRBV5-1,-,TRBJ2-1,TGCGCCAGCAGCTTGGTACGGGAATTCTACAATGAGCAGTTCTTC,CASSLVREFYNEQFF
TRBD1,TRBV3-1/TRBV3-2,-,TRBJ2-5,TGTGCCAGCAGCCATCCAAAACAGGGGGTCGAGACCCAGTACTTC,CASSHPKQGVETQYF
TRBD1,TRBV2,-,TRBJ2-1,TGTGCCAGCACCTTGGACAGGGAGTACAATGAGCAGTTCTTC,CASTLDREYNEQFF
TRBD2,TRBV6-5,few,TRBJ2-2,TGTGCCAGCAGTTACGCGAGCGGGGGCGGGGAGCTGTTTTTT,CASSYASGGGELFF
TRBD1,TRBV14,-,TRBJ2-3,TGTGCCAGCAGCCTCCGAACAGGGGGCACAGATACGCAGTATTTT,CASSLRTGGTDTQYF
-,TRBV4-3,-,TRBJ2-1,TGCGCCAGCAGCCAAGCGGAGGGGGGGCGAGGTTCTCAGTTCTTC,CASSQAEGGRGSQFF
TRBD2,TRBV7-3,-,TRBJ2-4,TGTGCCAGCAGTCCTATGGGAGGGAGAGCTCAGTACTTC,CASSPMGGRAQYF
-,TRBV4-1,-,TRBJ1-2,TGCGCCAGCAGCCAGGACGTGCGGGGGGCCACTAACTATGGCTACACCTTC,CASSQDVRGATNYGYTF
TRBD1,TRBV2,-,TRBJ1-3,TGTGCCAGCACATCGTCGGGACAGGGGGCTTTGGGAGGAAACACCATATATTTT,CASTSSGQGALGGNTIYF
TRBD1,TRBV19,once,TRBJ1-3,TGTGCCAGCGTGGACAGGTCTAGCTCTGGAAACACCATATATTTT,CASVDRSSSGNTIYF
TRBD2,TRBV7-3,-,TRBJ2-7,TGTGCCAGCAGCTCCGGGACGGGGGGCGAGCAGTACTTC,CASSSGTGGEQYF
-,TRBV9,-,TRBJ1-1,TGTGCCAGCAGCGTAGCTACACGGGGCACTGAAGCTTTCTTT,CASSVATRGTEAFF
TRBD2,TRBV10-3,-,TRBJ2-7,TGTGCCATCAGGAAGACTAGCGGGGGTTACGAGCAGTACTTC,CAIRKTSGGYEQYF
-,TRBV7-9,-,TRBJ1-2,TGTGCCAGCAGCTTATATATGTCGAGAAACAGGGATGGCTACACCTTC,CASSLYMSRNRDGYTF
-,TRBV30,-,TRBJ2-3,TGTGCCTGGAGTATACTTCTCGTGGATACGCAGTATTTT,CAWSILLVDTQYF
TRBD1,TRBV6-1,-,TRBJ1-5,TGTGCCAGCAGTGAACGACGGGACAGTCCAGATCAGCCCCAGCATTTT,CASSERRDSPDQPQHF
TRBD1,TRBV5-4,-,TRBJ2-2,TGTGCCAGCAGCTTGGGTGGTCAGGGGGACACCGGGGAGCTGTTTTTT,CASSLGGQGDTGELFF
-,TRBV14,-,TRBJ1-4,TGTGCCAGCAGCCGCGGATACGGGAGAGAAAAACTGTTTTTT,CASSRGYGREKLFF
TRBD1,TRBV7-9,once,TRBJ1-2,TGTGCCAGCAGCTCAATAACAGGGGCCCTTAACTATGGCTACACCTTC,CASSSITGALNYGYTF
-,TRBV19,-,TRBJ2-6,TGTGCCAGTAGTATAGGGACAACACTCTCTGGGGCCAACGTCCTGACTTTC,CASSIGTTLSGANVLTF
TRBD1,TRBV18,once,TRBJ1-3,TGTGCCAGCTCACCACGAGGACAGGGGGCGGCTGGAAACACCATATATTTT,CASSPRGQGAAGNTIYF
TRBD1,TRBV28,-,TRBJ1-1,TGTGCCAGCAGTTCACTCCAGGGAAGGGGGCTGCTGAACACTGAAGCTTTCTTT,CASSSLQGRGLLNTEAFF